Described below is a single TCR beta chain sequence and its context. The antigen is not known. This sample stems from a study of cytomegalovirus exposure and HLA in healthy donors. Regarding the study as a whole: Cytomegalovirus association was listed for around 170 TCR beta chains. In vitro, three CMV-associated chains proved specific for CMV antigens. Diagnosis of cytomegalovirus status made by the classifier reportedly showed high specificity and sensitivity.

V was shortened by 3 bases and J by 2 bases, with 5 bases between the two germline ends. The CDR3 sequence is 12 residues long. Germline CDR1 is SEHNR and CDR2 is FQNEAQ (reference sequence). The method was immunoSEQ multiplex PCR; TCRdb's version includes in-frame clones alone and lacks a portion of them. The sample contains around 220,000 clones, approximately 83% of which appear only once. The sequence was obtained from a woman aged 25 to 39 in good health and CMV-seropositive. Sequencing was done on a sample of PBMCs. The chain combines TRBV7-9 with TRBJ2-7; tentative D call: TRBD1 (5 bases). The CDR3 loop reads CASSLTAYEQYF. The CDR3 DNA sequence: TGTGCCAGCAGCTTGACAGCCTACGAGCAGTACTTC.